This T cell receptor (beta chain) was retrieved from a study of cytomegalovirus exposure and HLA in healthy donors. A note on this clone: Its antigen is unknown.

Study-level findings and limits: There were a few CMV-associated chains whose specificity for CMV antigens was confirmed in vitro. The study listed approximately 160 cytomegalovirus-associated TCR beta chains. Most subjects had HLA-A and HLA-B alleles reportedly predicted accurately by TCR beta sequences.

A multiplex PCR was run with 60 Vbeta primers and 13 Jbeta primers. The protocol was immunoSEQ multiplex PCR, while the TCRdb copy is restricted to in-frame clones and leaves out a portion. The data hold 250,000 to 350,000 clones, with roughly 80% observed a single time. V was cut by 4 bases and J by 8 bases, with 9 bases left in between. The CDR3 is 11 residues long. From germline, CDR1 is SGHNT and CDR2 YYREEE (reference sequence). The source of this sequence is a girl aged 2-15 years in good health and CMV-seronegative. The V call is TRBV5-4, the J call TRBJ1-2, with a weak D call TRBD1 (6 bases). The sequenced material came from PBMCs. The CDR3 DNA sequence: TGTGCCAGCAGCACAGGGTTAGGCTACACCTTC. As protein: CASSTGLGYTF. The complete variable domain, with remaining parts taken from reference TRBV5-4 and TRBJ1-2, reads ETGVTQSPTHLIKTRGQQVTLRCSSQSGHNTVSWYQQALGQGPQFIFQYYREEENGRGNFPPRFSGLQFPNYSSELNVNALELDDSALYLCASSTGLGYTFGSGTRLTVV.